This TCR beta chain was sequenced for a study of T cell responses to AZD1222 COVID-19 vaccine. The repertoire was sequenced with immunoSEQ multiplex PCR; TCRdb's copy has only in-frame clones and lacks some. This sample has tens of thousands of clones; under 95% occur once, and the top ten carry roughly 4.2%. The CDR3 consists of 15 residues. The V gene's germline CDR1 is MNHNY and CDR2 SVGAGI (reference sequence). V gave up 7 bases and J gave up 0 bases, with 13 bases separating them. The receptor comes from an adult in good health. The chain couples TRBV6-6 to TRBJ1-3, with a weak D call TRBD1 (5 bases). Source: peripheral blood, taken on day 0 of AZD1222 vaccination. CDR3 DNA sequence: TGTGCCAGCACCTTTGGGGGTGCCTCTGGAAACACCATATATTTT. Translated: CASTFGGASGNTIYF.